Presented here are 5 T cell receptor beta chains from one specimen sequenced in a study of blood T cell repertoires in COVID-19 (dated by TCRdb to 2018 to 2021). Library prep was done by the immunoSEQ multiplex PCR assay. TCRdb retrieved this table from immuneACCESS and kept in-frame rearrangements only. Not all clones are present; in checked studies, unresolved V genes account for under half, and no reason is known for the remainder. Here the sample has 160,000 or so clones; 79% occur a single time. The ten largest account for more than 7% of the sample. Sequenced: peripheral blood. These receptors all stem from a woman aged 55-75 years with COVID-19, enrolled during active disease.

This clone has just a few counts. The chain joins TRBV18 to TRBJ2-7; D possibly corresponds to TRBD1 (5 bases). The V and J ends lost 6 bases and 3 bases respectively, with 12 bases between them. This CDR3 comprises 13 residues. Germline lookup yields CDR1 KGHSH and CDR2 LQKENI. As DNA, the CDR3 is TGTGCCAGCTCGCCTGGGGCACACTACGAGCAGTACGTC. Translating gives CASSPGAHYEQYV.

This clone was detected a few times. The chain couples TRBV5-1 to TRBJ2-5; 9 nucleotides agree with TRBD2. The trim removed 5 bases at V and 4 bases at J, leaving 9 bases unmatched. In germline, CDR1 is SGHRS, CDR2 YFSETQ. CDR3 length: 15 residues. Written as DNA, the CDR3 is TGCGCCAGCAGAGGCGGGGGGGCCTTTAGAGAGACCCAGTACTTC. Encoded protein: CASRGGGAFRETQYF.

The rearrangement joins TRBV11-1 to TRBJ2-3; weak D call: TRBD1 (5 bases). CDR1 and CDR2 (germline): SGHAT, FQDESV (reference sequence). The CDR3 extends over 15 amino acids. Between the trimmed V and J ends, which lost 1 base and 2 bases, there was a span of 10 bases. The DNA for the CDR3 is TGTGCCAGCAGCTTAGAGGGGATTTACACAGATACGCAGTATTTT. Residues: CASSLEGIYTDTQYF.

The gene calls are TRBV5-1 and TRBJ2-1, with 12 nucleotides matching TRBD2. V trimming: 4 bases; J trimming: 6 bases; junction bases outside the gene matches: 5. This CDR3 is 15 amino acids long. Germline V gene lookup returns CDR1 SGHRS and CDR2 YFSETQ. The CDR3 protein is CASSTATSGGNEQFF. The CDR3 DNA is TGCGCCAGCAGCACCGCGACTAGCGGGGGCAATGAGCAGTTCTTC.

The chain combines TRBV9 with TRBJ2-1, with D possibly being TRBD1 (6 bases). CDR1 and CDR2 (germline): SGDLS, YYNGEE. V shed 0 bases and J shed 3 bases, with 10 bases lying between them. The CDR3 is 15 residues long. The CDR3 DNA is TGTGCCAGCAGCGTAGGACAGGCCCACTACAATGAGCAGTTCTTC. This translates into CASSVGQAHYNEQFF.